The 11 T cell receptor beta chains below were found in one sample sequenced in a study of blood T cell repertoires in COVID-19. TCRdb's table, derived via immunoSEQ multiplex PCR, lists solely in-frame clones and lacks some. Of 280,000 or so clones listed, roughly 85% are singletons. Sequencing used peripheral blood. These TCRs come from a human donor in a cohort sampled during active COVID-19.

The chain uses TRBV30 and TRBJ1-2; possibly TRBD1 for D (5 bases). The V gene lost 2 bases and the J gene lost 4 bases, with 17 bases spanning the gap. Germline V CDR1 and CDR2: GTSNPN, SVGIG (reference sequence). The CDR3 runs 15 residues. CDR3 sequence reads: CAWSTGAIGIYGYTF. CDR3 DNA: TGTGCCTGGAGTACTGGGGCTATTGGCATCTATGGCTACACCTTC.

This clone was detected once. The chain recombines TRBV15 with TRBJ1-3; the D is unclear. Germline lookup yields CDR1 LNHNV and CDR2 YYDKDF (reference sequence). V gave up 0 bases and J gave up 0 bases, with 6 bases separating them. The CDR3 is made up of 15 amino acids. CDR3: CATSRDWSSGNTIYF. CDR3 bases: TGTGCCACCAGCAGAGATTGGAGCTCTGGAAACACCATATATTTT.

This chain links TRBV20-1 with TRBJ1-2; unclear D gene. V lost 6 bases and J lost 4, with 9 bases in between. The germline V gene encodes CDR1 DFQATT and CDR2 SNEGSKA (reference sequence). The length of the CDR3 is 11 residues. CDR3 sequence (DNA): TGCAGTGCCCGAAGTAGCTATGGCTACACCTTC. Its protein product is CSARSSYGYTF.

This clone occurred once. The V gene is TRBV4-1, the J gene TRBJ1-2, with 7 bases fitting TRBD1. The CDR3 consists of 15 residues. J lost 8 bases, V lost 1 base, and 10 bases had no gene match. Looked up from germline, CDR1 is MGHRA and CDR2 is YSYEKL. The CDR3 DNA reads TGCGCCAGCAGCCAAGCCGTAACAGGGGCGGGGGGCTACACCTTC. Translating gives CASSQAVTGAGGYTF.

This chain connects TRBV6-1 to TRBJ2-1; tentatively, D is TRBD1 (6 bases). CDR1 MNHNS and CDR2 SASEGT come from the germline V gene. V dropped 3 bases and J dropped 7 bases, with 13 bases sitting between them. The CDR3 has 14 amino acids. The CDR3 nucleotides are TGTGCCAGCAGTGACGGCGGACAGAAAAATGAGCAGTTCTTC. It codes for CASSDGGQKNEQFF.

This clone was detected only a few times. This chain uses TRBV5-1 with TRBJ2-2, with TRBD2 as a possible D gene (6 bases). The germline V and J ends were trimmed by 2 bases and 6 bases, with 17 bases remaining between them. The CDR3 has 16 amino acids. Germline-derived CDR1 and CDR2 are SGHRS and YFSETQ. The CDR3 nucleotides are TGCGCCAGCAGCTTTTCTCCAGGGACTGCCGCCGGGGAGCTGTTTTTT. Translated: CASSFSPGTAAGELFF.

The V gene is TRBV5-6, the J gene TRBJ2-2, with 10 bases identical to TRBD1. Germline V gene sequence: CDR1 SGHDT, CDR2 YYEEEE. This CDR3 is built from 16 residues. Trimming at V came to 0 bases and at J to 6 bases, leaving 5 bases not matched to a gene. The CDR3 reads CASSLAGTGVAGELFF. The CDR3 nucleotides are TGTGCCAGCAGCTTGGCTGGGACAGGGGTTGCCGGGGAGCTGTTTTTT.

The table lists this clone with a few counts. This chain joins TRBV18 and TRBJ1-1, with a tentative D call TRBD1 (5 bases). From germline, CDR1 is KGHSH and CDR2 LQKENI. The germline V and J ends were trimmed by 2 bases and 1 base, with 23 bases remaining between them. The length of the CDR3 is 19 residues. The chain's CDR3 is CASSPNRPGLLKGNTEAFF. As DNA, the CDR3 is TGTGCCAGCTCACCAAACCGCCCGGGACTCCTTAAGGGGAACACTGAAGCTTTCTTT.

V usage is TRBV27 and J usage is TRBJ1-4; TRBD1 is a possible D gene (5 bases). V was trimmed by 9 bases and J by 4 bases, leaving 12 bases between them. Per germline, CDR1 MNHEY and CDR2 SMNVEV (reference sequence). The CDR3 loop spans 13 amino acids. The CDR3 nucleotides read TGTGCCAGTAGAGGCAGGGTTAATGAAAAACTGTTTTTT. It encodes CASRGRVNEKLFF.

The chain employs TRBV9 and TRBJ2-2, with a weak D call TRBD2 (5 bases). The CDR3 consists of 15 residues. Between the trimmed V and J ends, which lost 4 bases and 6 bases, there was a span of 16 bases. Germline CDR1 is SGDLS and CDR2 is YYNGEE. The CDR3 bases are TGTGCCAGCAGCCCGGGGTCCACGATACCCGGGGAGCTGTTTTTT. Translated: CASSPGSTIPGELFF. Using reference TRBV9 and TRBJ2-2 for the parts outside the CDR3, the full variable domain is DSGVTQTPKHLITATGQRVTLRCSPRSGDLSVYWYQQSLDQGLQFLIQYYNGEERAKGNILERFSAQQFPDLHSELNLSSLELGDSALYFCASSPGSTIPGELFFGEGSRLTVL.

In its sample, this clone was seen once. V usage is TRBV6-6 and J usage is TRBJ2-3, with D hard to call. CDR1 and CDR2 (germline): MNHNY, SVGAGI (reference sequence). The CDR3 has 11 residues. V lost 7 bases, J lost 3 bases, and 5 bases lay in between. This chain's CDR3 is CASKLTDTQYF. The CDR3 region has the DNA TGTGCCAGCAAGCTTACAGATACGCAGTATTTT.